What follows is one T cell receptor (beta chain) and its context. The CDR3 covers 16 residues. The V gene end was trimmed by 4 bases and the J gene end by 3 bases; junction bases not matched to a gene: 8. CDR1 is KGHDR and CDR2 is SFDVKD in the germline V gene. The sample originates from a study of control samples from healthy donors and cancer patients. Profiling relied on immunoSEQ multiplex PCR, and the TCRdb table lists in-frame clones only, not all of them. Here the sample spans under 55,000 clones, 85% to 95% being singletons. The chain couples TRBV24-1 to TRBJ2-1; 7 nucleotides align to TRBD1. The sequence derives from a woman in her 40s with head and neck cancer. Sequencing used PBMCs. Here the CDR3 reads CATSDLEDRNYNEQFF. The CDR3 DNA is TGTGCCACCAGTGACCTAGAGGACAGGAACTACAATGAGCAGTTCTTC.